The following is a T cell receptor beta chain sequence with its context. The authors prepared the TCRbeta library with unique molecular identifiers. TCRdb processed the PCR reads anew with MiXCR; each CDR3 protein has one entry. Of fewer than 550,000 distinct CDR3 sequences listed, 15% to 20% are singletons. The CDR3 runs to 15 residues. Trimming pared 4 bases from V and 2 bases from J, leaving 15 bases between. The germline gives CDR1 DFQATT, CDR2 SNEGSKA (reference sequence). This sample stems from a study of T-cell reconstitution after alpha-beta-depleted transplantation in children. The material sequenced was PBMCs, mostly from graft donor cells, taken 360 days after TCRalphabeta/CD19-depleted stem cell transplant. The rearrangement joins TRBV20-1 to TRBJ2-1; D possibly corresponds to TRBD2 (5 bases). This clonotype was sampled from a boy under two years old who had a stem cell transplant for Wiskott-Aldrich syndrome, so the T cells may come from the graft donor. CDR3 sequence (DNA): TGCAGTGCTAAGATAGTTCTAGCCCCCTACAATGAGCAGTTCTTC. It is translated as CSAKIVLAPYNEQFF.